The source of this TCR beta chain is a study of T cells after yellow fever vaccination. TCRdb itself ran the 5' RACE reads through MiXCR, one entry per CDR3 protein. The sample has over 300,000 distinct CDR3 sequences, about 3.5% seen once; the top ten hold 23%. The CDR3 runs to 15 residues. The V and J ends lost 0 bases and 5 bases respectively, with 13 bases between them. Looked up from germline, CDR1 is LNHNV and CDR2 is YYDKDF (reference sequence). The sequences come from PBMCs, collected on the day of the yellow fever booster vaccination. This chain joins TRBV15 and TRBJ1-2; D gene ambiguous. This receptor was taken from a man aged 18 to 30 who received the YFV17D yellow fever vaccine. CDR3 amino acids: CATSRDRTAPYGYTF. The CDR3 nucleotides are TGTGCCACCAGCAGAGATCGCACAGCTCCTTATGGCTACACCTTC.